Each of the 27 T cell receptor beta chains below was sequenced from the same sample in a study of blood T cell repertoires in COVID-19. Here immunoSEQ multiplex PCR was the method, and the copy in TCRdb shows in-frame clones only, minus some. Altogether 200,000 to 250,000 clones are present, 88% being singletons, with the ten largest covering approximately 2.7%. Material for sequencing was PBMCs or T cells enriched from blood (not recorded which). The receptors derive from a woman in her 30s who had recovered from COVID-19.

The chain recombines TRBV6-4 with TRBJ2-3, with 9 nucleotides matching TRBD2. The CDR3 runs to 15 residues. The germline V gene has CDR1 MRHNA and CDR2 SNTAGT. J gave up 2 bases and V 2 bases, and 2 bases lay outside the gene matches. The CDR3 region is CASSDSGGNTDTQYF. DNA of the CDR3: TGTGCCAGCAGTGACAGCGGGGGGAACACAGATACGCAGTATTTT.

V gene TRBV6-1 combines with J gene TRBJ1-5; 10 nucleotides match TRBD1. V was clipped by 4 bases and J by 5 bases; unmatched bases: 8. Germline V gives CDR1 MNHNS, CDR2 SASEGT. CDR3 length equals 16 residues. For the CDR3, the DNA is TGTGCCAGCAGTGTATCAGCCGGGACAGGGGATCAGCCCCAGCATTTT. Translated: CASSVSAGTGDQPQHF.

The chain carries TRBV27 and TRBJ1-6; TRBD1 might be the D (5 bases). CDR3 size: 17 residues. Germline loops: CDR1 MNHEY, CDR2 SMNVEV (reference sequence). The V end was cut by 2 bases, the J end by 2 bases, with 13 bases between. The CDR3 region is CASSLRGYEPYNSPLHF. The CDR3 DNA reads TGTGCCAGCAGTTTACGGGGGTATGAGCCCTATAATTCACCCCTCCACTTT.

This sequence joins TRBV4-1 and TRBJ2-7, with 8 bases matching TRBD2. J was trimmed by 0 bases and V by 4 bases; bases with no gene match: 8. This CDR3 contains 16 residues. In germline, CDR1 is MGHRA, CDR2 YSYEKL. The CDR3: CASSPISGASSYEQYF. The CDR3 region has the DNA TGCGCCAGCAGCCCCATTAGCGGGGCCAGCTCCTACGAGCAGTACTTC.

This chain joins TRBV7-2 and TRBJ2-7, with 7 bases matching TRBD2. CDR3 size: 14 residues. Per germline, CDR1 SGHTA and CDR2 FQGNSA. V lost 5 bases and J lost 2; bases outside the gene matches: 6. CDR3 nucleotide sequence: TGTGCCAGCAGCGGGCTAGCGGAGGCCTACGAGCAGTACTTC. Protein product: CASSGLAEAYEQYF.

This clone appeared a few times. The V and J genes are TRBV11-1 and TRBJ2-7; possibly TRBD1 for D (6 bases). V shed 10 bases and J shed 5 bases, with 12 bases lying between them. CDR1 and CDR2 from the germline V gene are SGHAT and FQDESV (reference sequence). The CDR3 extends over 11 amino acids. CDR3 bases: TGTGCCACTGGAAACAGGGACGAGCAGTACTTC. This sequence encodes CATGNRDEQYF. Combining the CDR3 with reference TRBV11-1 and TRBJ2-7 gives the whole variable domain EAEVAQSPRYKITEKSQAVAFWCDPISGHATLYWYRQILGQGPELLVQFQDESVVDDSQLPKDRFSAERLKGVDSTLKIQPAELGDSAMYLCATGNRDEQYFGPGTRLTVT.

CDR3 nucleotide sequence: TGTGCCAGCAGCTCTCAGGGGGCGAGGACTGAAGCTTTCTTT. This encodes CASSSQGARTEAFF. The genes are TRBV7-2 and TRBJ1-1; 8 nucleotides match TRBD1. V lost 4 bases, J lost 5 bases, and 6 bases stayed unmatched. The CDR3 is 14 amino acids. Germline values: CDR1 SGHTA, CDR2 FQGNSA.

This clone was seen just once. The V gene is TRBV6-1, the J gene TRBJ1-2, with D unclear. Trimming took 3 bases from V and 7 from J, leaving 18 bases between them. Germline V gene sequence: CDR1 MNHNS, CDR2 SASEGT. This CDR3 region has 15 residues. CDR3 region: CASSETYIQVRGYTF. For the CDR3, the DNA is TGTGCCAGCAGTGAGACATACATTCAAGTACGTGGCTACACCTTC.

The chain carries TRBV29-1 and TRBJ1-2, with D possibly being TRBD1 (5 bases). V gave up 7 bases and J gave up 7 bases, with 25 bases separating them. CDR1 and CDR2 from the germline V gene are SQVTM and ANQGSEA. The CDR3 extends over 15 amino acids. The CDR3 DNA follows: TGCAGCGGGGGTGCGTCGCAGGGCGACGAGGTTGGCTACACCTTC. This encodes CSGGASQGDEVGYTF.

This clone was seen only a few times. J is TRBJ2-1 and V is TRBV25-1; TRBD1 agrees at 9 bases. Germline trimming cut 4 bases from V and 10 bases from J; bases unmatched to any gene: 14. This CDR3 contains 16 residues. Germline V gene data show CDR1 as MGHDK and CDR2 as SYGVNS. In nucleotides, the CDR3 is TGTGCCAGCAGTGGCCGGACAGGGGAACTAGCTCGGGAGCAGTTCTTC. Translating gives CASSGRTGELAREQFF.

This chain joins TRBV4-3 and TRBJ2-3; 9 nucleotides line up with TRBD1. This CDR3 region has 16 residues. Germline trimming cut 0 bases from V and 3 bases from J; bases unmatched to any gene: 4. The germline gives CDR1 LGHNA, CDR2 YSLEER. CDR3 loop: CASSQDTGQGTDTQYF. DNA for the CDR3: TGCGCCAGCAGCCAAGATACGGGACAGGGAACAGATACGCAGTATTTT.

V usage is TRBV27 and J usage is TRBJ1-6; D call uncertain. The CDR3 has 13 amino acids. Between the trimmed V and J ends, which lost 6 bases and 3 bases, there was a span of 6 bases. CDR1 is MNHEY, CDR2 SMNVEV, per germline (reference sequence). The CDR3 DNA reads TGTGCCAGCAGCGAGGTCTATAATTCACCCCTCCACTTT. Translating gives CASSEVYNSPLHF.

This chain uses TRBV6-4 with TRBJ2-7, with 14 bases lining up with TRBD2. The CDR3 sequence is 15 residues long. V shed 6 bases, J shed 3 bases, and the junction held 4 bases outside the gene matches. CDR1 and CDR2 (germline): MRHNA, SNTAGT. The CDR3 region has the DNA TGTGCCAGCAGGGGGACTAGCGGGGGAGACTACGAGCAGTACTTC. Encoded protein: CASRGTSGGDYEQYF.

This rearrangement joins TRBV7-2 to TRBJ1-2, with D maybe TRBD1 (5 bases). The germline V gene encodes CDR1 SGHTA and CDR2 FQGNSA. V was pared by 1 base and J by 8 bases, with 14 bases between. The CDR3 has 14 residues. The CDR3 sequence: CASSLEEAGWGYTF. The CDR3 nucleotides are TGTGCCAGCAGCTTAGAAGAGGCAGGGTGGGGCTACACCTTC.

The CDR3 bases are TGTGCCAGCCAACTAGACAGGTGGAATTCACCCCTCCACTTT. Its protein product is CASQLDRWNSPLHF. The chain couples TRBV5-6 to TRBJ1-6, with D possibly matching TRBD1 (6 bases). This CDR3 contains 14 residues. Trimming pared 7 bases from V and 7 bases from J, leaving 15 bases between. Germline assignment: CDR1 SGHDT and CDR2 YYEEEE.

The rearrangement uses TRBV27 and TRBJ1-2; the match to TRBD1 covers 8 bases. The CDR3 has 13 residues. Germline CDR1 and CDR2: MNHEY and SMNVEV (reference sequence). The trim removed 6 bases at V and 7 bases at J, leaving 7 bases unmatched. This chain's CDR3 is CASRPAGGSGYTF. CDR3 bases: TGTGCCAGCAGGCCGGCAGGGGGCTCTGGCTACACCTTC.

This sequence joins TRBV25-1 and TRBJ2-2; D is ambiguous. The CDR3 has 15 residues. Looked up from germline, CDR1 is MGHDK and CDR2 is SYGVNS. V was trimmed by 4 bases and J by 0 bases, leaving 9 bases between them. The CDR3 spells CASSGAYTNTGELFF. CDR3 nucleotides: TGTGCCAGCAGTGGAGCCTATACGAACACCGGGGAGCTGTTTTTT.

The chain couples TRBV10-3 to TRBJ1-2; 9 nucleotides align to TRBD1. This CDR3 contains 14 residues. After removal of 4 bases from V and 5 bases from J, the junction contained 5 bases not matched to a gene. Germline CDR1 ENHRY, CDR2 SYGVKD. The CDR3, as DNA: TGTGCCATCAGTGCCGGGACAGGGAATTATGGCTACACCTTC. Encoded protein: CAISAGTGNYGYTF.

The V and J genes are TRBV4-1 and TRBJ2-3; 10 bases match TRBD2. The CDR3 sequence is 15 residues long. Trimming took 4 bases from V and 2 from J; bases not matched to a gene: 3. CDR1 and CDR2 from the germline V gene are MGHRA and YSYEKL. This chain's CDR3 is CASSRGLAVTDTQYF. The CDR3 nucleotides read TGCGCCAGCAGCCGAGGACTAGCGGTCACAGATACGCAGTATTTT.

This chain links TRBV7-3 with TRBJ2-1; 11 nucleotides align to TRBD2. This CDR3 contains 16 residues. Per germline, CDR1 SGHTA and CDR2 FQGTGA. V was clipped by 4 bases and J by 9 bases; unmatched bases: 11. The CDR3 DNA follows: TGTGCCAGCAGCTACCTAGCGGGGGGTCCCAGGGGTGAGCAGTTCTTC. This encodes CASSYLAGGPRGEQFF.

The rearrangement links TRBV7-9 to TRBJ1-3; maybe TRBD1 (5 bases). Germline CDR1 SEHNR, CDR2 FQNEAQ (reference sequence). Trimming left V 3 bases short and J 7 bases short, with 10 bases between. The CDR3 sequence is 13 residues long. CDR3 sequence reads: CASSFRGSNTIYF. The CDR3 DNA sequence: TGTGCCAGCAGCTTCCGGGGGAGCAACACCATATATTTT.

J is TRBJ1-2 and V is TRBV5-4; D may be TRBD1 (6 bases). V lost 3 bases and J 5 bases, leaving 11 bases between the germline ends. The CDR3 contains 13 residues. Germline lookup yields CDR1 SGHNT and CDR2 YYREEE (reference sequence). For the CDR3, the DNA is TGTGCCAGCAGCTCTGGGGGCCGTTATGGCTACACCTTC. It yields the protein CASSSGGRYGYTF.

The chain links TRBV10-3 to TRBJ2-2; 9 bases are a match to TRBD1. CDR1 and CDR2 from the germline V gene are ENHRY and SYGVKD. Trimming at V came to 5 bases and at J to 5 bases, leaving 6 bases not matched to a gene. This CDR3 is built from 15 residues. The CDR3 protein is CAISPGQGGTGELFF. The CDR3 region has the DNA TGTGCCATCAGTCCGGGACAGGGAGGAACCGGGGAGCTGTTTTTT.

The chain combines TRBV5-1 with TRBJ2-3, with 11 bases lining up with TRBD2. The CDR3 extends over 15 amino acids. V lost 7 bases and J lost 4; bases outside the gene matches: 8. Germline CDR1 SGHRS, CDR2 YFSETQ. The CDR3 is CASSFSGGVADTQYF. CDR3 nucleotide sequence: TGCGCCAGCTCATTTAGCGGGGGGGTAGCAGATACGCAGTATTTT.

The J gene is TRBJ2-1, the V gene TRBV27, with 9 bases aligning to TRBD2. Per the germline V gene, CDR1 is MNHEY and CDR2 is SMNVEV (reference sequence). CDR3 length: 15 residues. Trimming took 3 bases from V and 4 from J; bases not matched to a gene: 4. In DNA, the CDR3 is TGTGCCAGCAGTTTCAGCGGGGGGTCATACAATGAGCAGTTCTTC. This gives the protein CASSFSGGSYNEQFF.

This chain connects TRBV20-1 to TRBJ1-2; D gene unclear. V was shortened by 7 bases and J by 8 bases, with 14 bases between the two germline ends. The CDR3 runs to 11 residues. The germline V gene has CDR1 DFQATT and CDR2 SNEGSKA (reference sequence). CDR3 sequence reads: CSVGSPGGYTF. CDR3 coding DNA: TGCAGTGTCGGGTCTCCGGGGGGCTACACCTTC.

This rearrangement joins TRBV3-1 (or the pseudogene TRBV3-2) to TRBJ1-2; TRBD1 might be the D (5 bases). V shed 1 base and J shed 8 bases, with 14 bases lying between them. The germline V gene encodes CDR1 LGHDT and CDR2 YNNKEL (reference sequence). This CDR3 is built from 14 residues. The CDR3 loop reads CASSQGRGLGGYTF. The CDR3 DNA reads as TGTGCCAGCAGCCAAGGGCGGGGCCTAGGGGGCTACACCTTC.